The 24 T cell receptor beta chains reported below all come from one sample, sequenced in a study of T cells in Graves' hyperthyroidism and ophthalmopathy. Amplified TCR beta CDR3 regions derived from RNA transcripts. The HTBI set primed first-round TCR CDR3 RT-PCR. TCRdb independently ran MiXCR on the multiplex PCR reads; one entry per CDR3 protein. The repertoire holds over 500,000 distinct CDR3 sequences, with about a sixth as singletons. Material for sequencing was blood. The receptors stem from a woman younger than 35 with Graves' ophthalmopathy.

This clonotype occurred many times. The V gene is TRBV28, the J gene TRBJ1-6, with TRBD1 as a possible D gene (5 bases). This CDR3 has 12 residues. Germline V gene data show CDR1 as MDHEN and CDR2 as SYDVKM. Deletions cut 8 bases from V and 8 bases from J, with 10 bases between. DNA for the CDR3: TGTGCCAGCTGGGGAGGGGATTCACCCCTCCACTTT. Its protein is CASWGGDSPLHF.

This clonotype was recorded at least ten times. The V and J genes are TRBV2 and TRBJ1-1; no reliable D call. The V end was cut by 6 bases, the J end by 1 base, with 9 bases between. This CDR3 is built from 13 residues. Germline V gene lookup returns CDR1 SNHLY and CDR2 FYNNEI. This chain's CDR3 is CASSRAENTEAFF. CDR3 nucleotides: TGTGCCAGCAGCCGGGCGGAGAACACTGAAGCTTTCTTT.

The rearrangement joins TRBV20-1 to TRBJ2-2; the D gene is possibly TRBD2 (6 bases). V gave up 0 bases and J gave up 7 bases, with 12 bases separating them. The germline CDR1 and CDR2 sequences are DFQATT and SNEGSKA (reference sequence). This CDR3 is built from 14 residues. The CDR3: CSARDTGVVGELFF. The CDR3 bases are TGCAGTGCTAGAGATACGGGGGTCGTCGGGGAGCTGTTTTTT.

The CDR3, as DNA: TGCAGTGCTAGGAACGAGGCGGGACCCACAGATACGCAGTATTTT. The encoded protein is CSARNEAGPTDTQYF. J is TRBJ2-3 and V is TRBV20-1; possible D gene TRBD2, 6 bases. The germline CDR1 and CDR2 sequences are DFQATT and SNEGSKA (reference sequence). The CDR3 length is 15 residues. V was trimmed by 3 bases and J by 2 bases, leaving 15 bases between them.

This clonotype was seen more than once but under ten times. This chain uses TRBV25-1 with TRBJ2-4, with TRBD2 as a possible D gene (6 bases). This CDR3 has 18 amino acids. Trimming took 2 bases from V and 3 from J, leaving 20 bases between them. Germline values: CDR1 MGHDK, CDR2 SYGVNS. CDR3 bases: TGTGCCAGCAGTGAAAGGGTTGTCGGGGGTTCGGGCAAAAACATTCAGTACTTC. As protein: CASSERVVGGSGKNIQYF.

The chain recombines TRBV19 with TRBJ2-7, with D possibly TRBD2 on 5 matching bases. V dropped 5 bases and J dropped 5 bases, with 19 bases sitting between them. CDR1 is LNHDA, CDR2 SQIVND, per germline (reference sequence). The CDR3 totals 15 residues. CDR3 nucleotides: TGTGCCAGTAGTGCAAACCCCGGACTCCCTAACGAGCAGTACTTC. Translation: CASSANPGLPNEQYF.

The CDR3 protein is CASSLEGSGENIQYF. Written as DNA, the CDR3 is TGCGCCAGCAGCTTAGAAGGTAGCGGTGAGAACATTCAGTACTTC. The chain joins TRBV5-1 to TRBJ2-4, with D possibly TRBD2 on 6 matching bases. CDR1 and CDR2 (germline): SGHRS, YFSETQ. Trimming stripped 2 bases from V and 7 bases from J, with 16 bases between. This CDR3 region has 15 residues.

This clonotype occurred a few times. This rearrangement joins TRBV4-1 to TRBJ1-3, with D maybe TRBD1 (6 bases). The germline V gene has CDR1 MGHRA and CDR2 YSYEKL. V dropped 1 base and J dropped 4 bases, with 11 bases sitting between them. There are 15 residues in the CDR3. CDR3 region: CASSQGGTLGNTIYF. The CDR3 bases are TGCGCCAGCAGCCAAGGGGGGACACTCGGAAACACCATATATTTT.

This clonotype was observed many times. The rearrangement links TRBV12-3 or TRBV12-4 to TRBJ1-1; 7 nucleotides agree with TRBD1. The CDR3 covers 17 residues. Trimming at V came to 5 bases and at J to 1 base, leaving 13 bases not matched to a gene. The CDR3 reads CASSPWTGQIENTEAFF. The DNA for the CDR3 is TGTGCCAGCAGTCCCTGGACAGGACAGATTGAGAACACTGAAGCTTTCTTT.

The V gene is TRBV30, the J gene TRBJ1-2; D gene unclear. V lost 2 bases, J lost 4 bases, and 5 bases lay in between. This CDR3 contains 11 residues. Germline V gene lookup returns CDR1 GTSNPN and CDR2 SVGIG (reference sequence). CDR3 protein: CAWSSPYGYTF. As DNA, the CDR3 is TGTGCCTGGAGTAGTCCCTATGGCTACACCTTC.

This clonotype occurred a few times. The chain links TRBV3-1 to TRBJ2-7; the D gene is possibly TRBD1 (5 bases). The CDR3 is 15 residues long. Germline CDR1 is LGHDT and CDR2 is YNNKEL (reference sequence). V was trimmed by 0 bases and J by 0 bases, leaving 9 bases between them. The CDR3 is CASSQDQGVSYEQYF. CDR3 DNA sequence: TGTGCCAGCAGCCAAGATCAGGGTGTCTCCTACGAGCAGTACTTC.

This clonotype was recorded at least ten times. J is TRBJ2-3 and V is TRBV7-9, with TRBD2 matching over 11 bases. The CDR3 has 16 amino acids. CDR1 SEHNR and CDR2 FQNEAQ come from the germline V gene (reference sequence). Trimming at V came to 0 bases and at J to 2 bases, leaving 1 base not matched to a gene. The CDR3 reads CASSLATSGTTDTQYF. The CDR3 nucleotides are TGTGCCAGCAGCTTAGCGACTAGCGGGACCACAGATACGCAGTATTTT.

The table lists this clonotype with many counts. The chain is built from TRBV7-2 and TRBJ2-7; tentatively, D is TRBD2 (5 bases). Trimming removed 2 bases from V and 0 bases from J, with 11 bases in between. The CDR3 is made up of 15 amino acids. Germline V gene lookup returns CDR1 SGHTA and CDR2 FQGNSA. CDR3 protein: CASSLSQDFSYEQYF. As DNA, the CDR3 is TGTGCCAGCAGCTTAAGCCAGGACTTCTCCTACGAGCAGTACTTC.

This clonotype was counted many times. This chain connects TRBV30 to TRBJ2-3; D is perhaps TRBD2 (5 bases). V was cut by 4 bases and J by 2 bases, with 10 bases left in between. The CDR3 is made up of 13 amino acids. Germline CDR1 is GTSNPN and CDR2 is SVGIG (reference sequence). In DNA, the CDR3 is TGTGCCTGGACTAGCCTTTTCACAGATACGCAGTATTTT. It yields the protein CAWTSLFTDTQYF.

This clonotype was seen many times. The V call is TRBV12-3 or TRBV12-4, the J call TRBJ2-2; the D gene is possibly TRBD1 (6 bases). V was pared by 6 bases and J by 5 bases, with 13 bases between. This CDR3 has 14 amino acids. The CDR3 DNA is TGTGCCAGCAGGGCCCCAGGGGTAACCGGGGAGCTGTTTTTT. Amino acids: CASRAPGVTGELFF.

The table lists this clonotype with many counts. The gene calls are TRBV24-1 and TRBJ1-2, with unresolved D. The CDR3 runs to 12 residues. The germline V gene has CDR1 KGHDR and CDR2 SFDVKD. Between the trimmed V and J ends, which lost 5 bases and 4 bases, there was a span of 7 bases. CDR3 DNA sequence: TGTGCCACCAGTGGAGGTGCCTATGGCTACACCTTC. Translated, it gives CATSGGAYGYTF.

This clonotype appeared many times. The CDR3 coding sequence is TGTGCCAGCAGTCCAGACAGGGGCAATGAAGCTTTCTTT. Its protein is CASSPDRGNEAFF. This chain uses TRBV12-3 or TRBV12-4 with TRBJ1-1, with 8 bases aligning to TRBD1. This CDR3 region has 13 residues. V lost 5 bases, J lost 7 bases, and 6 bases stayed unmatched.

This clonotype came up many times. Written as DNA, the CDR3 is TGTGCCACCCCGATATTGGCGGGGGCGAACACCGGGGAGCTGTTTTTT. This encodes CATPILAGANTGELFF. The gene calls are TRBV2 and TRBJ2-2, with 7 bases fitting TRBD2. Germline CDR1 is SNHLY and CDR2 is FYNNEI. The CDR3 runs to 16 residues. V trimming: 10 bases; J trimming: 0 bases; junction bases outside the gene matches: 11.

This clonotype was detected ten times or more. The chain recombines TRBV7-2 with TRBJ2-7, with 7 bases identical to TRBD2. From germline, CDR1 is SGHTA and CDR2 FQGNSA. CDR3 length: 15 residues. Trimming cost V 1 base and J 3 bases; bases outside gene matches: 6. The CDR3 here is CASSLEDREGYEQYF. CDR3 sequence (DNA): TGTGCCAGCAGCTTAGAGGATAGGGAGGGCTACGAGCAGTACTTC.

The V gene is TRBV4-1, the J gene TRBJ2-1; 7 bases fit TRBD2. Per germline, CDR1 MGHRA and CDR2 YSYEKL. V was pared by 0 bases and J by 14 bases, with 10 bases of the junction left unmatched. This CDR3 region has 14 residues. CDR3 nucleotides: TGCGCCAGCAGCCAAGATGCGGGAGTCGTTCTTAAGTTCTTC. This gives the protein CASSQDAGVVLKFF.

This sequence joins TRBV4-3 and TRBJ2-7, with 7 bases identical to TRBD1. This CDR3 comprises 17 residues. Unmatched junction bases numbered 12, after V lost 0 bases and J lost 4 bases. CDR1 and CDR2 (germline): LGHNA, YSLEER. The CDR3 loop is CASSQEVGYRGVYEQYF. In DNA, the CDR3 is TGCGCCAGCAGCCAAGAGGTTGGGTACAGGGGAGTGTACGAGCAGTACTTC.

This clonotype appeared many times. The rearrangement uses TRBV7-9 and TRBJ2-5, with TRBD2 identical over 10 bases. The CDR3 runs to 15 residues. Germline assignment: CDR1 SEHNR and CDR2 FQNEAQ (reference sequence). The trim removed 4 bases at V and 5 bases at J, leaving 7 bases unmatched. As DNA, the CDR3 is TGTGCCAGCAGCTCCGGGACTAGCGTAGCCGAGACCCAGTACTTC. It encodes CASSSGTSVAETQYF.

Details on this clonotype: A much larger clone differs from this one at a single base, so this may be a read error. V is TRBV20-1 and J is TRBJ1-4; 7 bases fit TRBD1. The CDR3 consists of 15 residues. The germline V gene has CDR1 DFQATT and CDR2 SNEGSKA (reference sequence). J lost 3 bases, V lost 6 bases, and 10 bases had no gene match. CDR3 sequence: CSATRQGGANEKLFF. CDR3 DNA: TGCAGTGCCACGAGACAGGGCGGAGCTAATGAAAAACTGTTTTTT.

This clonotype was counted only a few times. The chain has TRBV20-1 and TRBJ1-4; D remains unclear. The CDR3 contains 15 residues. The V end lost 0 bases, the J end lost 2 bases, and 10 bases lay between the germline ends. From germline, CDR1 is DFQATT and CDR2 SNEGSKA (reference sequence). This chain's CDR3 is CSARDTRRTNEKLFF. In DNA form, the CDR3 reads TGCAGTGCTAGAGATACAAGGCGTACTAATGAAAAACTGTTTTTT.